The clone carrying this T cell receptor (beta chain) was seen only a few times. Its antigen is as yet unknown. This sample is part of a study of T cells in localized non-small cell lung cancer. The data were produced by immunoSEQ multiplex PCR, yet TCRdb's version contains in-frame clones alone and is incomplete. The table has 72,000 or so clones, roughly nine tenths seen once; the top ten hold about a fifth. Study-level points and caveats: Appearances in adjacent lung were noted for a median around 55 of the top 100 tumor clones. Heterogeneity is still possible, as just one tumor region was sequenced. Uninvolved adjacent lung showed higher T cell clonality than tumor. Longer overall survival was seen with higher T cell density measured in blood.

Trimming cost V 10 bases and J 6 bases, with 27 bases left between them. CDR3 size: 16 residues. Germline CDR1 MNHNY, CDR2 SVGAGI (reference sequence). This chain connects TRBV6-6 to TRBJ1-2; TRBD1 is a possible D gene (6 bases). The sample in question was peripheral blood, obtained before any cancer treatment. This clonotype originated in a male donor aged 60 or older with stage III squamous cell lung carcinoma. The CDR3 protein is CATYRGQNPMRDGYTF. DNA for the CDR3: TGTGCCACCTACCGTGGACAGAACCCGATGAGAGATGGCTACACCTTC.